A selection of T cell receptor beta chains follows, all from one sample in a study of beta chain features in type 1 diabetes. Repertoires were generated with immunoSEQ multiplex PCR, while TCRdb's copy carries only in-frame clones and drops some. This table holds fewer than 150,000 clones, 6.9% found once. Sequencing was performed on central memory CD4+ T cells from blood. These receptors were obtained from a woman aged 25 to 39 in good health. CDR3s include the opening cysteine and the closing phenylalanine or tryptophan. The order of the fields is D gene, CDR3 length, clone size, J gene, V gene, CDR3 DNA, CDR3 protein. D genes are given only for firm matches. For some rows the clone size is stated as once, few or many, or as a class when expanded; others skip it.

TRBD1 | 14 | few | TRBJ2-7 | TRBV7-3 | TGTGCCAGCAGCCGGGACAGGTCGTCCTACGAGCAGTACTTC | CASSRDRSSYEQYF
- | 15 | many | TRBJ2-3 | TRBV7-9 | TGTGCCAGCAGCTTACGGACAGCCAGCACAGATACGCAGTATTTT | CASSLRTASTDTQYF
- | 13 | - | TRBJ2-3 | TRBV6-1 | TGTGCCAGCAGAAGGGACACAGCGGATACGCAGTATTTT | CASRRDTADTQYF
TRBD2 | 16 | - | TRBJ2-3 | TRBV7-2 | TGTGCCAGCAGCTCCAGAATAGCGGGAGGGGGAGATACGCAGTATTTT | CASSSRIAGGGDTQYF
- | 16 | few | TRBJ2-5 | TRBV7-2 | TGTGCCAGCAGCTTAGCCGGGACTTTACGGAGGGAGACCCAGTACTTC | CASSLAGTLRRETQYF
TRBD1 | 13 | - | TRBJ2-7 | TRBV6-1 | TGTGCCAGCACCAGGGACAGGGTCTACGAGCAGTACTTC | CASTRDRVYEQYF
TRBD1 | 13 | few | TRBJ2-1 | TRBV7-2 | TGTGCCAGCGGTCGACAGGGGGGAAATGAGCAGTTCTTC | CASGRQGGNEQFF
TRBD1 | 13 | few | TRBJ2-7 | TRBV7-3 | TGTGCCAGCAGCACGGGACAGCAGGGCGAGCAGTACTTC | CASSTGQQGEQYF
- | 18 | - | TRBJ2-2 | TRBV4-2 | TGTGCCAGCAGCCGAGTAATGACCGGGACACTGAACACCGGGGAGCTGTTTTTT | CASSRVMTGTLNTGELFF
- | 11 | - | TRBJ2-1 | TRBV11-3 | TGTGCCAGCAGCTTTAACAATGAGCAGTTCTTC | CASSFNNEQFF
TRBD2 | 15 | - | TRBJ2-7 | TRBV28 | TGTGCCAGCATCGGAACCGGGACTAGCTCCTACGAGCAGTACTTC | CASIGTGTSSYEQYF
TRBD2 | 15 | few | TRBJ2-7 | TRBV2 | TGTGCCAGCAGTGAACGGAGCGGGAGGGCTTACGAGCAGTACTTC | CASSERSGRAYEQYF
- | 12 | few | TRBJ1-4 | TRBV28 | TGTGCCAGCAGCCCCAACAGGGAAAAACTGTTTTTT | CASSPNREKLFF
- | 14 | - | TRBJ1-2 | TRBV28 | TGTGCCAGCAGTTTGTCTACAGGTGATTATGGCTACACCTTC | CASSLSTGDYGYTF
TRBD2 | 13 | many | TRBJ2-7 | TRBV29-1 | TGCAGCGTTGTAACTAGCGGGGGTTACGAGCAGTACTTC | CSVVTSGGYEQYF
- | 14 | few | TRBJ1-1 | TRBV6-5 | TGTGCCAGCAGTTACACTGCGGGGAACACTGAAGCTTTCTTT | CASSYTAGNTEAFF
TRBD2 | 14 | medium-sized | TRBJ2-7 | TRBV4-2 | TGTGCCAGCAGAGCTAGCGGGAGTCCTTCCGAGCAGTACTTC | CASRASGSPSEQYF
- | 16 | - | TRBJ1-4 | TRBV19 | TGTGCCAGTAGTCCCGCCTCAGGGCTGGCTAATGAAAAACTGTTTTTT | CASSPASGLANEKLFF
TRBD1 | 13 | many | TRBJ1-1 | TRBV29-1 | TGCAGCGCCGTTACAGGGGGGAATACTGAAGCTTTCTTT | CSAVTGGNTEAFF
TRBD1 | 16 | - | TRBJ2-3 | TRBV9 | TGTGCCAGCAGCGTGAGGACAGGGGACGGTAGCGATACGCAGTATTTT | CASSVRTGDGSDTQYF
TRBD1 | 15 | few | TRBJ1-1 | TRBV11-2 | TGTGCCAGCAGCTTAGGGGGCGGGACAGGGACGGGAGCTTTCTTT | CASSLGGGTGTGAFF
- | 15 | - | TRBJ2-1 | TRBV11-3 | TGTGCCAGCAGCTTTGGGTCAGGGGGGTACAATGAGCAGTTCTTC | CASSFGSGGYNEQFF
- | 15 | few | TRBJ2-5 | TRBV9 | TGTGCCAGCAGCGTAGCGGGGGTGGGGCAAGAGACCCAGTACTTC | CASSVAGVGQETQYF
TRBD1 | 13 | - | TRBJ1-1 | TRBV6-5 | TGTGCCAGCAGGGGGACAGGGGACACTGAAGCTTTCTTT | CASRGTGDTEAFF
- | 11 | many | TRBJ2-1 | TRBV20-1 | TGCAGTAGGAGGGGTTACAATGAGCAGTTCTTC | CSRRGYNEQFF
- | 10 | few | TRBJ1-2 | TRBV19 | TGTGCCAGTAGTTCAGGAGGCTACACCTTC | CASSSGGYTF
- | 14 | - | TRBJ1-2 | TRBV6-1 | TGTGCCAGCAGTGAACAGGGGTCTGGCTATGGCTACACCTTC | CASSEQGSGYGYTF
- | 14 | - | TRBJ1-3 | TRBV25-1 | TGTGCCAGCAGTGACGAGAGCTCTGGAAACACCATATATTTT | CASSDESSGNTIYF
TRBD1 | 17 | - | TRBJ1-5 | TRBV4-3 | TGCGCCAGCAGCCAAGACTATCAGGGGGCTCCAGGGGCGCGCCAGCATTTT | CASSQDYQGAPGARQHF
TRBD1 | 16 | - | TRBJ1-2 | TRBV4-3 | TGCGCCAGCAGCCAAGATCGGACAGGGGGTAACTATGGCTACACCTTC | CASSQDRTGGNYGYTF
- | 17 | few | TRBJ2-4 | TRBV27 | TGTGCCAGCAGCAACCGGGGAGGGGGGCAGGCCAAAAACATTCAGTACTTC | CASSNRGGGQAKNIQYF
- | 13 | - | TRBJ2-3 | TRBV28 | TGTGCCAGCAGTGCGGCGAATTCGGTTACGCAGTATTTT | CASSAANSVTQYF
- | 14 | few | TRBJ1-2 | TRBV28 | TGTGCCACCGGAACAACTGGGGGCTTCTATGGCTACACCTTC | CATGTTGGFYGYTF
- | 14 | - | TRBJ1-2 | TRBV7-9 | TGTGCCAGCAGCTTAGATCTTCGGGGGGGTGGCTACACCTTC | CASSLDLRGGGYTF
- | 14 | - | TRBJ2-1 | TRBV2 | TGTGCCAGCAGGTGGGACTTCACCTACAATGAGCAGTTCTTC | CASRWDFTYNEQFF
- | 11 | - | TRBJ1-2 | TRBV20-1 | TGCAGTGCTAGGGACAACCAGGGCTACACCTTC | CSARDNQGYTF
- | 12 | - | TRBJ2-5 | TRBV6-6 | TGTGCCAGCAGTTACACTCTGGAGACCCAGTACTTC | CASSYTLETQYF
TRBD2 | 15 | many | TRBJ2-7 | TRBV7-9 | TGTGCCAGCAGCCCCCGGGGGGGGCAGGTCTACGAGCAGTACTTC | CASSPRGGQVYEQYF
- | 14 | few | TRBJ2-7 | TRBV7-2 | TGTGCCAGCAGCCCACACGGGACAAACTACGAGCAGTACTTC | CASSPHGTNYEQYF
- | 14 | few | TRBJ2-7 | TRBV2 | TGTGCCAGCAGTCCTAGGGGGGGACAGGAAGAGCAGTACTTC | CASSPRGGQEEQYF
- | 13 | many | TRBJ1-5 | TRBV19 | TGTGCCAGTAGTAGCGCCGACAATCAGCCCCAGCATTTT | CASSSADNQPQHF
- | 13 | - | TRBJ1-2 | TRBV5-1 | TGCGCCAGCAGCACAAATACAGATTTTGGCTACACCTTC | CASSTNTDFGYTF
- | 14 | many | TRBJ1-1 | TRBV4-3 | TGCGCCAGCAGCCTTAACGCGGGTGACACTGAAGCTTTCTTT | CASSLNAGDTEAFF
- | 17 | many | TRBJ2-3 | TRBV21-1 | TGTGCCAGCAGCATCAAAGGATCGTACAGGAGCACAGATACGCAGTATTTT | CASSIKGSYRSTDTQYF
TRBD1 | 13 | few | TRBJ2-7 | TRBV18 | TGTGCCAGCTCGACAGGGGTGGTAGAAGAGCAGTACTTC | CASSTGVVEEQYF
TRBD2 | 14 | few | TRBJ2-1 | TRBV30 | TGTGCCTGGAGCCGGAGCGGGACCTACAATGAGCAGTTCTTC | CAWSRSGTYNEQFF
- | 15 | - | TRBJ2-3 | TRBV5-4 | TGCGCCAGCAGCCAAGAGGCCAGGGGTAAAGATACGCAGTATTTT | CASSQEARGKDTQYF
TRBD2 | 18 | few | TRBJ2-5 | TRBV7-2 | TGTGCCAGCAGCCCGGGACTTGGAGCGGGAGGGGACGGAGAGACCCAGTACTTC | CASSPGLGAGGDGETQYF
TRBD2 | 14 | - | TRBJ2-1 | TRBV15 | TGTGCCACCAGCAGAGGGCAGGCGGGAGGGTTACAGTTCTTC | CATSRGQAGGLQFF
- | 13 | many | TRBJ2-5 | TRBV5-4 | TGTGCCAGCAGCTTGGACGAAGCGGGGACCCAGTACTTC | CASSLDEAGTQYF
TRBD1 | 14 | - | TRBJ2-7 | TRBV2 | TGTGCCAGCAGTGGACAGGGGGCGCTTTACGAGCAGTACTTC | CASSGQGALYEQYF
- | 15 | - | TRBJ2-7 | TRBV4-3 | TGCGCCAGCAGCCAATTGGCAGGGGCCGGCTACGAGCAGTACTTC | CASSQLAGAGYEQYF
- | 12 | many | TRBJ2-3 | TRBV2 | TGTGCCAGCAATTCCCGCGGGGATACGCAGTATTTT | CASNSRGDTQYF
TRBD1 | 14 | many | TRBJ2-4 | TRBV7-2 | TGTGCCAGCAGCTCGGGACAGCTCAAAAACATTCAGTACTTC | CASSSGQLKNIQYF
- | 14 | few | TRBJ2-3 | TRBV6-1 | TGTGCCAGCACCGGGGGAGGTGCCACAGATACGCAGTATTTT | CASTGGGATDTQYF
- | 15 | - | TRBJ1-1 | TRBV19 | TGTGCCAGTAGTATAGATCGAGCTAAAGACACTGAAGCTTTCTTT | CASSIDRAKDTEAFF
TRBD2 | 15 | - | TRBJ2-2 | TRBV29-1 | TGCAGCGTTAGGCTGGGAGGGACGAGGACCGGGGAGCTGTTTTTT | CSVRLGGTRTGELFF
- | 14 | many | TRBJ2-7 | TRBV18 | TGTGCCAGCTCACCTGGGACTCAGCCCTACGAGCAGTACTTC | CASSPGTQPYEQYF
TRBD1 | 14 | - | TRBJ1-5 | TRBV7-9 | TGTGCCAGCAGCGAAGACAGGGGCGATCAGCCCCAGCATTTT | CASSEDRGDQPQHF
TRBD2 | 16 | - | TRBJ2-1 | TRBV7-3 | TGTGCCAGCAGAAAAAGCGGCACTAGCGGGTCCAATGAGCAGTTCTTC | CASRKSGTSGSNEQFF